This T cell receptor (beta chain) emerged from a study of cytomegalovirus exposure and HLA in healthy donors. V shed 5 bases, J shed 3 bases, and the junction held 6 bases outside the gene matches. This CDR3 is built from 14 residues. Germline values: CDR1 SGHTA, CDR2 FQGTGA. It was with 60 Vbeta and 13 Jbeta primers that the PCR ran. TCRdb keeps only in-frame clones here, not all; method: immunoSEQ multiplex PCR. The sample carries 130,000 to 150,000 clones, around 84% recorded once. This sequence joins TRBV7-3 and TRBJ2-7, with 8 bases identical to TRBD1. The receptor's source is a man aged 40-50 years in good health and CMV-seropositive. The sample comprised PBMCs. CDR3 nucleotides: TGTGCCAGCAGCCCAGGGACAGGAAACTACGAGCAGTACTTC. Its protein product is CASSPGTGNYEQYF.